One and the same sample provided the 20 T cell receptor beta chains below, sequenced in a study of cytomegalovirus exposure and HLA in healthy donors. The PCR ran on 60 Vbeta and 13 Jbeta primers. Repertoires were generated with immunoSEQ multiplex PCR, while TCRdb's copy carries only in-frame clones and drops some. The sample records around 150,000 clones, 75% to 80% being singletons. Sequencing input: PBMCs. These receptors all stem from a male donor in good health and CMV-seronegative.

The genes are TRBV7-2 and TRBJ1-2; a weak D match, TRBD1 (6 bases). The CDR3 runs 14 residues. Germline V gives CDR1 SGHTA, CDR2 FQGNSA. V was cut by 5 bases and J by 7 bases, with 17 bases left in between. In DNA form, the CDR3 reads TGTGCCAGCAGCCCAGCCCCCCAGGGGAGTGGCTACACCTTC. This gives the protein CASSPAPQGSGYTF.

J is TRBJ2-7 and V is TRBV7-2; 13 bases are a match to TRBD2. This CDR3 is 14 amino acids long. Trimming took 4 bases from V and 6 from J; bases not matched to a gene: 3. Per the germline V gene, CDR1 is SGHTA and CDR2 is FQGNSA. CDR3 sequence: CASSSGTSGVEQYF. DNA of the CDR3: TGTGCCAGCAGCTCCGGGACTAGCGGGGTCGAGCAGTACTTC.

The chain couples TRBV7-9 to TRBJ1-1, with no clear D. This CDR3 is built from 12 residues. The V end was cut by 1 base, the J end by 12 bases, with 12 bases between. Per germline, CDR1 SEHNR and CDR2 FQNEAQ (reference sequence). CDR3: CASSLVDSGPFF. As DNA, the CDR3 is TGTGCCAGCAGCTTAGTGGACTCCGGGCCTTTCTTT.

The chain carries TRBV2 and TRBJ1-1, with 10 bases fitting TRBD1. The V gene end was trimmed by 0 bases and the J gene end by 4 bases; junction bases not matched to a gene: 8. CDR3 length: 17 amino acids. Per the germline V gene, CDR1 is SNHLY and CDR2 is FYNNEI. CDR3 bases: TGTGCCAGCAGTGAAGCGCTTGGGACAGGGGCGGGCACTGAAGCTTTCTTT. Translating it yields CASSEALGTGAGTEAFF.

The chain has TRBV9 and TRBJ2-5; 10 bases line up with TRBD2. The CDR3 covers 16 residues. Germline CDR1 SGDLS, CDR2 YYNGEE. V lost 0 bases, J lost 1 base, and 3 bases stayed unmatched. The DNA of the CDR3 is TGTGCCAGCAGCGTAGGATCTAGCGGGGGCCAAGAGACCCAGTACTTC. This encodes CASSVGSSGGQETQYF.

Remarks on this clone: In this CDR3 the conserved last residue, phenylalanine or tryptophan, is missing, so a read error is likely. The gene calls are TRBV5-1 and TRBJ1-1; tentatively, D is TRBD1 (5 bases). The CDR3 has 14 amino acids. V was trimmed by 0 bases and J by 3 bases, leaving 9 bases between them. Germline values: CDR1 SGHRS, CDR2 YFSETQ. Here the CDR3 DNA reads TGCGCCAGCAGCTTGGGGCAGGGTCACACTGAAGCTTTCTCT. Residues: CASSLGQGHTEAFS.

Comment on this clone: Other DNA variants within this sample encode the same CDR3. The chain joins TRBV5-1 to TRBJ1-2; D gene unclear. The CDR3 covers 14 residues. V lost 0 bases and J lost 4, with 10 bases in between. Germline V gene lookup returns CDR1 SGHRS and CDR2 YFSETQ. The CDR3 spells CASSLVAEAYGYTF. CDR3 nucleotides: TGCGCCAGCAGCTTGGTCGCAGAGGCCTATGGCTACACCTTC.

V and J are TRBV7-9 and TRBJ1-1, with a possible D match to TRBD1 (6 bases). The CDR3 length is 14 residues. CDR1 and CDR2 (germline): SEHNR, FQNEAQ (reference sequence). Trimming left V 4 bases short and J 5 bases short, with 14 bases between. The CDR3, as DNA: TGTGCCAGCAGCTCAATGACAGGAACTACTGAAGCTTTCTTT. It yields the protein CASSSMTGTTEAFF.

CDR3 DNA: TGTGCCACCAGCGTAGCGGGGGGCGAGACCCAGTACTTC. Amino acids: CATSVAGGETQYF. This chain links TRBV15 with TRBJ2-5, with TRBD2 matching over 10 bases. Germline V gene lookup returns CDR1 LNHNV and CDR2 YYDKDF (reference sequence). This CDR3 is built from 13 residues. Trimming removed 5 bases from V and 5 bases from J; junction bases left unmatched: 2.

The chain couples TRBV6-1 to TRBJ1-3; tentative D call: TRBD1 (5 bases). This CDR3 region has 14 residues. CDR1 and CDR2 (germline): MNHNS, SASEGT. The V end was cut by 10 bases, the J end by 0 bases, with 13 bases between. In nucleotides, the CDR3 is TGTGCCACGCTAGACAGTTTCTCTGGAAACACCATATATTTT. Residues: CATLDSFSGNTIYF.

The CDR3 sequence is CASSQDSTGRITF. DNA of the CDR3: TGTGCCAGCAGCCAAGATTCGACAGGGAGAATCACCTTC. This chain links TRBV14 with TRBJ1-2; 7 bases map to TRBD1. The trim removed 0 bases at V and 13 bases at J, leaving 8 bases unmatched. Germline assignment: CDR1 SGHDN and CDR2 FVKESK. This CDR3 is 13 amino acids long.

The chain employs TRBV7-2 and TRBJ2-7; 7 bases are shared with TRBD1. Germline CDR1 is SGHTA and CDR2 is FQGNSA. CDR3 length equals 12 residues. V lost 5 bases, J lost 3 bases, and 1 base stayed unmatched. The DNA of the CDR3 is TGTGCCAGCAGCAGGACAGGCTACGAGCAGTACTTC. Its protein is CASSRTGYEQYF.

V gene TRBV4-1 combines with J gene TRBJ2-7; TRBD2 might be the D (6 bases). Trimming stripped 1 base from V and 0 bases from J, with 10 bases between. The CDR3 has 15 amino acids. Germline-derived CDR1 and CDR2 are MGHRA and YSYEKL. CDR3 nucleotides: TGCGCCAGCAGCCAAGGAGGCGGGGACTCCTACGAGCAGTACTTC. Amino acid sequence: CASSQGGGDSYEQYF.

This sequence joins TRBV5-1 and TRBJ2-2; 7 bases align to TRBD2. V lost 4 bases and J lost 1; bases outside the gene matches: 7. The CDR3 sequence is 16 residues long. Germline CDR1 reads SGHRS; CDR2 reads YFSETQ. The CDR3 reads CASSPGERGNTGELFF. Written as DNA, the CDR3 is TGCGCCAGCAGCCCCGGGGAGCGGGGGAACACCGGGGAGCTGTTTTTT.

The chain combines TRBV6-5 with TRBJ1-4, with 10 bases aligning to TRBD1. In germline, CDR1 is MNHEY, CDR2 SVGAGI. CDR3 length equals 15 residues. The V and J ends lost 4 bases and 8 bases, in that order; junction bases with no gene match: 7. CDR3 sequence: CASSSSGQGEEKLFF. DNA of the CDR3: TGTGCCAGCAGTTCTAGTGGACAGGGGGAAGAAAAACTGTTTTTT.

This clone was picked up one time. The V and J genes are TRBV4-1 and TRBJ2-6, with TRBD1 matching over 10 bases. Germline CDR1 and CDR2: MGHRA and YSYEKL. With V trimmed by 4 bases and J by 2 bases, 8 bases remained unmatched. This CDR3 region has 18 residues. The CDR3: CASSLVGQGETGANVLTF. In DNA form, the CDR3 reads TGCGCCAGCAGCCTCGTAGGACAGGGGGAGACTGGGGCCAACGTCCTGACTTTC.

For this clone: At one end the junction does not follow the germline gene, possibly because of a read error. The V call is TRBV7-9, the J call TRBJ1-4, with no clear D. This CDR3 has 12 amino acids. Germline V CDR1 and CDR2: SEHNR, FQNEAQ (reference sequence). In DNA, the CDR3 is TGTTCCAGCAGCACTTCAAAGGAAAAACTGTTTTTT. This gives the protein CSSSTSKEKLFF.

The gene calls are TRBV27 and TRBJ2-7, with 8 bases identical to TRBD2. CDR3 length equals 14 residues. The germline CDR1 and CDR2 sequences are MNHEY and SMNVEV (reference sequence). J gave up 3 bases and V 8 bases, and 9 bases lay outside the gene matches. CDR3 DNA: TGTGCCAGCGGGCTTACTAGCGGATACTACGAGCAGTACTTC. It specifies CASGLTSGYYEQYF.

The chain carries TRBV18 and TRBJ2-7, with D possibly being TRBD1 (6 bases). This CDR3 is 16 amino acids long. Trimming cost V 3 bases and J 2 bases, with 17 bases left between them. Germline CDR1 KGHSH, CDR2 LQKENI. The CDR3 loop reads CASSPPIGPGAYEQYF. The DNA for the CDR3 is TGTGCCAGCTCACCCCCAATAGGCCCAGGGGCCTACGAGCAGTACTTC.

The J gene is TRBJ1-1, the V gene TRBV18; TRBD1 matches 8 bases. The CDR3 consists of 15 residues. CDR1 is KGHSH and CDR2 is LQKENI in the germline V gene. With 0 bases clipped from V and 5 bases from J, the junction kept 5 bases outside the gene matches. CDR3 loop: CASSPPAGGGTEAFF. The CDR3 bases are TGTGCCAGCTCACCACCGGCAGGGGGCGGGACTGAAGCTTTCTTT.